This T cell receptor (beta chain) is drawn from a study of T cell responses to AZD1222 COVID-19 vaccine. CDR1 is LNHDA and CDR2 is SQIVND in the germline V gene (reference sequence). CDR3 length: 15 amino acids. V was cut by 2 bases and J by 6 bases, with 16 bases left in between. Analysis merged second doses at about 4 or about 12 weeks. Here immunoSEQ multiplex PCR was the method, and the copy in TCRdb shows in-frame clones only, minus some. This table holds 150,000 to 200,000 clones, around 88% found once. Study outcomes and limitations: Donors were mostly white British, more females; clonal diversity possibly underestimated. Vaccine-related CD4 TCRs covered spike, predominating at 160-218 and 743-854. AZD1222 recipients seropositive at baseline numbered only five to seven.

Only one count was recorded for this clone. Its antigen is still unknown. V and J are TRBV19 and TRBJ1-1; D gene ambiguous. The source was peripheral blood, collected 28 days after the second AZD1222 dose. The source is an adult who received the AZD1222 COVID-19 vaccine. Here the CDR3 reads CASSISVGQFSEAFF. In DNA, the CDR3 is TGTGCCAGTAGTATATCGGTGGGTCAGTTCTCTGAAGCTTTCTTT.